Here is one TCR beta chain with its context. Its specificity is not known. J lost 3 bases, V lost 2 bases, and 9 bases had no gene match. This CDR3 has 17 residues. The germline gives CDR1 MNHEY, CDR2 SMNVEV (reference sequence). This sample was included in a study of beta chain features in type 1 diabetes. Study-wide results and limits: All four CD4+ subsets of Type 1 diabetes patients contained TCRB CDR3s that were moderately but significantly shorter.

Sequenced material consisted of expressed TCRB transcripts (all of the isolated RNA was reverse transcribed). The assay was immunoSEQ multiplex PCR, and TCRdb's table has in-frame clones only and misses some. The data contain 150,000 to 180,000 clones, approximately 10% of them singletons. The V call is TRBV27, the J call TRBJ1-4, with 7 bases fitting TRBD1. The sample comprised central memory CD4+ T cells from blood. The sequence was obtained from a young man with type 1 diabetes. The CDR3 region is CASSLTGQPRANEKLFF. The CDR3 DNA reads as TGTGCCAGCAGTTTAACGGGACAGCCGCGGGCTAATGAAAAACTGTTTTTT.